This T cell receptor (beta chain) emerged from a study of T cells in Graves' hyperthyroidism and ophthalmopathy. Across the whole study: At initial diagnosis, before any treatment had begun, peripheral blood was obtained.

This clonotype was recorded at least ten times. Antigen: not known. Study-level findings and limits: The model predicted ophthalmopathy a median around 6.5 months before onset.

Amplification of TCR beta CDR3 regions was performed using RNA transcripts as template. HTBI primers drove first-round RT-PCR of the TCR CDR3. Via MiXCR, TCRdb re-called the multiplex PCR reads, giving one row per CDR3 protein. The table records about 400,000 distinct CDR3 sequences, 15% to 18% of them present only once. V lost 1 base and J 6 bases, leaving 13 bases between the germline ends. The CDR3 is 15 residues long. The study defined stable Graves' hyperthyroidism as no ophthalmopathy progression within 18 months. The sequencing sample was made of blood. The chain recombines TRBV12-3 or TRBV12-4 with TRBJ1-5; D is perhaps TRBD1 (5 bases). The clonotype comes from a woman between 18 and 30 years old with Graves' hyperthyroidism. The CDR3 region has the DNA TGTGCCAGCAGTTTAGTCGGGGGTTCGGCTCAGCCCCAGCATTTT. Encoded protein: CASSLVGGSAQPQHF.